This T cell receptor beta chain originates from a study of monozygotic twins with inflammatory bowel disease. Study findings and constraints: Part of the variability in patient repertoires may have come from differing immunosuppressive treatments.

Reanalyzing the 5' RACE reads, TCRdb keeps one entry per CDR3 protein, without DNA. The sample totals roughly 150,000 distinct CDR3 sequences. Blood, 2.5 ml, was drawn per donor. As for this clonotype: The antigen is undetermined.

Sequences were obtained from blood. The source of this sequence is a human donor with ulcerative colitis or Crohn's disease, or a healthy co-twin of an affected twin (not recorded which).

The CDR3 loop is CSARDGSAPGGQYF. V gene TRBV20-1 combines with J gene TRBJ2-7; the D call of TRBD1 rests on TCRdb alone, since no DNA is present to check it. The CDR3 spans 14 residues. Germline CDR1 DFQATT, CDR2 SNEGSKA (reference sequence).